This note documents a single TCR beta chain sequence. This clone was observed a handful of times. This receptor's antigen is unknown. One end of the junction is discordant with germline, which a read error may explain. The sample contains more than one DNA sequence encoding this CDR3. The data are from a study of cytomegalovirus exposure and HLA in healthy donors (dated by TCRdb to about 2017). Looking at the study overall: An earlier analysis of 587 of the donors reported approximately 300 Gb of sequence data and around 110 million unique TCR beta sequences obtained from around 170 million T cells. About 330 gigabases of sequencing data and around 80 million unique TCR sequences made up an early release that covered roughly 670 HLA-typed donors. The genetic ancestry cluster associated with self-reported Caucasian donors included about four fifths of the 398 genotyped donors. The aim of the study was to test whether cataloging public T cell receptors could identify signatures of past pathogen exposure. The T cell repertoires of under 700 subjects were profiled by immunosequencing and related to cytomegalovirus serostatus. In addition to the first cohort of 650 to 750 subjects, a separate validation cohort of approximately 120 different subjects was used. The study combined high-throughput TCR immunosequencing, statistical association of individual TCRs with disease status, and machine learning to predict cytomegalovirus infection status. To study patterns of TCR occurrence, a later analysis re-analyzed previously published TCR beta repertoires from just over 650 donors and added high-resolution HLA genotyping. In the later analysis, no new phenotypic data were used to find candidate immune exposures; instead, reliance was placed on TCR beta sequences and their occurrence across donors. An earlier analysis of around 540 of the donors applied high-throughput TCR beta sequencing to assess whether each TCR beta V gene segment acted as functional or pseudogenic. Donor age, sex, ethnicity and CMV serostatus were collected together with the repertoire data. A later genetic analysis took genome-wide SNP genotypes for about 65% of the roughly 670 donors and used that subset as a discovery cohort. Every repertoire in the discovery cohort had been generated on one and the same sequencing platform. HLA typing included class I and class II loci at four-digit resolution. Typing coverage varied by locus: roughly 629-630 donors for A, B, C, DRB1 and DQB1; around 560 for DQA1; about 590 for DPA1; fewer than 480 for DPB1. About 5 DR-DQ haplotypes were handled as single units for association and clustering, since linkage in the cohort was strong. Among around 400 genotyped donors of the cohort, an average of around 250,000 unique TCR beta nucleotide sequences was sequenced per donor, of which 15% to 20% were non-productive. Points the paper makes about the study in general: A later analysis found that HLA-associated TCR beta chains were more clonally expanded and had lower generation probabilities than equally common non-associated chains. CMV serostatus was the only immune exposure information available for the cohort. In a later analysis, most CMV-associated TCR beta chains were found to appear HLA-restricted, with HLA associations seemingly driven largely by CMV exposure. Across donors, most TCR sequences were observed very rarely, whereas some public TCRs were present in many individuals. Only TCR beta chains were sequenced in this cohort, and the absence of alpha or paired-chain data limited detectable features. Strong co-occurrence of HLA alleles, especially DR and DQ, made assigning TCR associations to individual alleles difficult. The classifier was reported to diagnose cytomegalovirus status with high specificity and sensitivity in both the original and validation cohorts. Several of the top co-occurrence clusters appeared to be linked to parvovirus B19, influenza, CMV and Epstein-Barr virus, according to a later analysis. In a later genetic analysis, fewer N-insertions in productive TCRs were reported among donors in an Asian-associated ancestry cluster than the approximately 710-donor mean. The authors suggested that the approach could potentially be generalized to other disease states and immunological phenotypes. Correlated functional status among segregating V segments might be attributable to linkage disequilibrium, but an unknown experimental factor could not be ruled out. A later analysis found that TCR association rates varied across HLA loci, with DRB1 alleles showing the most associated TCRs and HLA-C alleles the fewest. A total of about 180 TCR beta chains were listed by the study as associated with cytomegalovirus. A further reported finding was that TCR beta sequences accurately predicted the HLA-A and HLA-B alleles for most subjects in the first cohort. A later genetic analysis associated a missense DCLRE1C variant with V-gene and J-gene trimming of TCR beta chains, and an independent cohort replicated the association. A cluster of highly shared sequence variants was judged likely to be a technical artifact of the sequencing pipeline. Specific HLA alleles were associated with 18,000 or so TCR beta sequences at a false discovery rate of 0.05 in a later analysis. Because HLA typing was unavailable for some donors at each locus, only the typed subset was used in association tests. Roughly uniform sequencing depth across donors was assumed in presence/absence analyses, although this assumption may not hold. The earlier analysis of 450 to 700 of the donors excluded some 16 rarely observed V segments, including chromosome 9 orphons, because counts were too low. Three of the identified cytomegalovirus-associated TCR beta chains were confirmed in vitro to be specific for cytomegalovirus antigens. An earlier analysis of around 500 of the donors showed that most TCR beta V segments appeared in productive rearrangements either about 90% or about 30% of the time, which broadly matched IMGT annotations.

The cohort comprised around 690 healthy bone marrow donors. At the time of sampling, every cohort member was nominally healthy, though immune exposures that went unrecorded were likely present. The donor was CMV seropositive and belonged to the group of some 290 seropositive cohort members. A peripheral blood sample was provided by each donor, and peripheral blood mononuclear cells were used for TCR beta sequencing. Genomic DNA extraction from the blood cell samples was performed with the Qiagen DNeasy Blood Extraction Kit. The library was made by the immunoSEQ multiplex PCR assay. The multiplex PCR relied on a mix of 60 forward primers for TCR Vbeta segments and 13 reverse primers for TCR Jbeta segments. The CDR3 region of rearranged TCR beta genes was amplified from genomic DNA by a multiplex PCR assay. The Illumina HiSeq System was used to sequence the amplified TCR beta libraries as 87-base-pair reads. In the original analysis: A later analysis tallied some 79 million unique TCR beta chains across the 600 to 700 repertoires, and some 10 million of those chains were shared by two or more donors. Raw reads were error-corrected and collapsed into unique sequences by a nearest-neighbor algorithm in which closely related sequences were merged to remove PCR and sequencing errors. Alignment of CDR3 sequences to IMGT reference sequences was used to assign V, D and J gene segments. Each retained sequence needed at least a six-nucleotide match to both a V gene segment and a J gene segment. Rearrangements were classified as productive when the CDR3 lacked stop codons and remained in frame with V and J, and all other rearrangements were classified as non-productive. Following IMGT convention, CDR3 was defined as the stretch from the second conserved V-encoded cysteine up to the conserved J-encoded phenylalanine. In an earlier analysis of roughly 580 of the donors, sequences lacking an unambiguous match to a single V gene segment were excluded. In an earlier analysis of approximately 590 of the donors, a V segment was called functional when productive rearrangements were above 56.7%, and segregating when the standard deviation between donors exceeded 5%. A statistical classification framework was built to diagnose cytomegalovirus status from the catalog of TCR beta chain sequences. In a later analysis, V and J genes were assigned by comparing TCR nucleotide sequences against IMGT/GENE-DB human TR gene sequences. Using the TCRdist pipeline, a later analysis assigned CDR3 sequences along with most-parsimonious VDJ recombination scenarios. A later analysis defined each TCR beta chain by its CDR3 amino acid sequence plus V-gene family, and excluded reads lacking a unique V-gene family. As a way to deal with suspected cross-contamination and a sequencing artifact, a later analysis dropped over 550 nucleotide sequences that were highly shared and had low generation probability. For each public chain, a later analysis derived a clonal expansion index from normalized ranks of inferred template counts within each repertoire. In a later analysis, generation probabilities were computed using a VDJ recombination model fitted to out-of-frame rearrangements, and the results were checked against IGoR. A later analysis scored TCR-TCR, TCR-HLA and TCR-CMV co-occurrence with hypergeometric tests, applying a repertoire-size bias correction to TCR pairs. A later analysis estimated false discovery rates by permuting HLA or CMV assignments 20 times. In a later analysis, co-occurring TCRs were grouped using DBSCAN, with TCRdist sequence similarity added in when clustering inside HLA-allele-positive subsets. Repertoires with fewer than 30,000 or more than 120,000 public chains, plus five repertoires with anomalous nucleotide sharing, were excluded from co-occurrence clustering. This is the immuneACCESS table as TCRdb keeps it, with only in-frame sequences that have V and J called. A part of the clones is gone; compared with another copy, unresolved V genes explain less than half, and the rest is unexplained. That table supplies the V and J calls and clone size; D and trimming were determined from the DNA. This sample comprises about 190,000 clones, under 80% of them detected only once. Jointly, the top ten make up about 5% of the sample.

The receptor's source is a man between 25 and 39 years old in good health and CMV-seropositive. Material: PBMCs.

Read as DNA, the sequence is TGTGCCAGCAAAGAAAACAGGGGGAACACCGAAGCTTTCTTT. This gives the protein CASKENRGNTEAFF. The V and J genes are TRBV14 and TRBJ1-1; 8 nucleotides in the junction match TRBD1. Spanning cysteine to phenylalanine, the CDR3 consists of 14 amino acids. Left in the record is the CDR3 DNA by itself, 42 bases read in frame from the first base. CDR1 and CDR2, looked up from the germline V gene, are SGHDN and FVKESK.